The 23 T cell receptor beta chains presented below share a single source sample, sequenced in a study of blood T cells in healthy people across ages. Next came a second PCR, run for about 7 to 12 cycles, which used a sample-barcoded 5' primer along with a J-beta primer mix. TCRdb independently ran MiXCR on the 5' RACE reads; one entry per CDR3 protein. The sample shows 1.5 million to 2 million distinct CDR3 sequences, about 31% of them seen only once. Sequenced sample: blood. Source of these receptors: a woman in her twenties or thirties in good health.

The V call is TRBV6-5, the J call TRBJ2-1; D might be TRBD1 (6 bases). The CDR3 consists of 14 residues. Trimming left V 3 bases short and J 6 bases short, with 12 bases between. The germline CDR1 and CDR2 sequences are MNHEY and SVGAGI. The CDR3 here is CASSYSDSSNEQFF. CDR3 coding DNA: TGTGCCAGCAGTTATTCGGACAGCTCCAATGAGCAGTTCTTC.

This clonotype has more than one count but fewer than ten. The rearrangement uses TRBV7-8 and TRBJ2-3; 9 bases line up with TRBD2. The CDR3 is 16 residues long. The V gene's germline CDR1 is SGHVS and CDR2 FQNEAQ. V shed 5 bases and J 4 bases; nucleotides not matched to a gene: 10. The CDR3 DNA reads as TGTGCCAGCAGCCCAACCTTTAGCGGGAGTTCAGATACGCAGTATTTT. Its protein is CASSPTFSGSSDTQYF.

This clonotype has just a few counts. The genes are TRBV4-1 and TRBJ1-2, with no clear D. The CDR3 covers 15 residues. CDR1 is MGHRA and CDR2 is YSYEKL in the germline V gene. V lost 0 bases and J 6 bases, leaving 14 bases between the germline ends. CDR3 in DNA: TGCGCCAGCAGCCAAGATATAGCGGCTACCAATGGCTACACCTTC. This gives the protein CASSQDIAATNGYTF.

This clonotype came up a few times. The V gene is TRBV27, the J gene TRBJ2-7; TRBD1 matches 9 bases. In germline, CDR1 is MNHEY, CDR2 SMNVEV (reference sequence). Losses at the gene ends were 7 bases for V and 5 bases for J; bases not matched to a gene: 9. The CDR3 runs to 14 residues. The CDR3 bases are TGTGCCAGCAAAGAAGGGGACAGGGTCCACGAGCAGTACTTC. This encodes CASKEGDRVHEQYF.

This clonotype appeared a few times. CDR3 nucleotide sequence: TGCAGTGCTAGGCTCAAGGGTGCTGAGCAGTTCTTC. It yields the protein CSARLKGAEQFF. The chain recombines TRBV20-1 with TRBJ2-1; no definite D call. Germline V gene data show CDR1 as DFQATT and CDR2 as SNEGSKA (reference sequence). Deletions cut 3 bases from V and 9 bases from J, with 12 bases between. The CDR3 extends over 12 amino acids.

CDR3 loop: CSASYVAGGRNEQYF. In DNA, the CDR3 is TGCAGTGCTAGTTACGTAGCGGGGGGGCGAAATGAGCAGTACTTC. The rearrangement uses TRBV20-1 and TRBJ2-7, with TRBD2 matching 11 bases. The CDR3 extends over 15 amino acids. Germline CDR1 DFQATT, CDR2 SNEGSKA (reference sequence). Unmatched junction bases numbered 11, after V lost 3 bases and J lost 7 bases.

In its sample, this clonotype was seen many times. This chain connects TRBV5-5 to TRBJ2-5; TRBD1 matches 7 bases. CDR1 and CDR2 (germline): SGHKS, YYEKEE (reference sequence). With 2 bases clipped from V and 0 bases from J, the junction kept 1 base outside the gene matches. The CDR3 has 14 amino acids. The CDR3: CASSFTGDQETQYF. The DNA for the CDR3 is TGTGCCAGCAGCTTTACAGGGGACCAAGAGACCCAGTACTTC.

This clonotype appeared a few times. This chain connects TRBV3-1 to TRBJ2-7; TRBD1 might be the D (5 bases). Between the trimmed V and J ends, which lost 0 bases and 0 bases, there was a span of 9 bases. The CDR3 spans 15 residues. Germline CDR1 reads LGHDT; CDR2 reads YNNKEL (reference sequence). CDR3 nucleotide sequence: TGTGCCAGCAGCCAAGATGTGGACAACTCCTACGAGCAGTACTTC. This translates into CASSQDVDNSYEQYF.

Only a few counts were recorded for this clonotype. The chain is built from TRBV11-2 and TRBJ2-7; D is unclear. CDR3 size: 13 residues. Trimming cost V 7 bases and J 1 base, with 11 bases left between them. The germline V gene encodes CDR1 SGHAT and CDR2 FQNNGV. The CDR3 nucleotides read TGTGCCAGCACCGCCTGGAGTTCCTACGAGCAGTACTTC. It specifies CASTAWSSYEQYF.

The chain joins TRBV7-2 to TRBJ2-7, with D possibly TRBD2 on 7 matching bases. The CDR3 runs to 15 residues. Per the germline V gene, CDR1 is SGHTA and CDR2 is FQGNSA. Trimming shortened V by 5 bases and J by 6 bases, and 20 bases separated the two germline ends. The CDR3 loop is CASSLDGRGAVEQYF. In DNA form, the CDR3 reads TGTGCCAGCAGCCTAGATGGGAGGGGGGCCGTCGAGCAGTACTTC. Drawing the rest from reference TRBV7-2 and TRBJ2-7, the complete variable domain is GAGVSQSPSNKVTEKGKDVELRCDPISGHTALYWYRQSLGQGLEFLIYFQGNSAPDKSGLPSDRFSAERTGGSVSTLTIQRTQQEDSAVYLCASSLDGRGAVEQYFGPGTRLTVT.

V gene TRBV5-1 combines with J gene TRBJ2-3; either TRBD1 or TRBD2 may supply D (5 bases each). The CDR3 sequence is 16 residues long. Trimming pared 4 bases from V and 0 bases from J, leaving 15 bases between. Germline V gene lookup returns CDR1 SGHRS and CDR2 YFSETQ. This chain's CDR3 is CASSRDGGASTDTQYF. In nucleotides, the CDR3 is TGCGCCAGCAGCCGGGACGGCGGTGCTAGCACAGATACGCAGTATTTT.

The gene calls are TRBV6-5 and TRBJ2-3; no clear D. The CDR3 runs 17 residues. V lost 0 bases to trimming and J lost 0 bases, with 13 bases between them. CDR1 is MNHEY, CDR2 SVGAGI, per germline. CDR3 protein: CASSYSMPTVSTDTQYF. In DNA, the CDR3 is TGTGCCAGCAGTTACTCGATGCCCACCGTGAGCACAGATACGCAGTATTTT.

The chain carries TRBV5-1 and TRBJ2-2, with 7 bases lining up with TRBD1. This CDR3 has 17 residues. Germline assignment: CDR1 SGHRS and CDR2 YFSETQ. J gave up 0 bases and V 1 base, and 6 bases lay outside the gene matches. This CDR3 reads CASSLFTGDANTGELFF. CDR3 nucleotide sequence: TGCGCCAGCAGCTTGTTTACAGGGGACGCGAACACCGGGGAGCTGTTTTTT. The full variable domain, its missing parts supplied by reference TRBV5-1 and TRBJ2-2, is KAGVTQTPRYLIKTRGQQVTLSCSPISGHRSVSWYQQTPGQGLQFLFEYFSETQRNKGNFPGRFSGRQFSNSRSEMNVSTLELGDSALYLCASSLFTGDANTGELFFGEGSRLTVL.

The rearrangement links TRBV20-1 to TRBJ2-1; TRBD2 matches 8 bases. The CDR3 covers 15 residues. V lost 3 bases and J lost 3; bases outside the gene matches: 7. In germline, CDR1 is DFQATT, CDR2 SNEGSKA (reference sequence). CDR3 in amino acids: CSASSLREVYNEQFF. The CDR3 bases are TGCAGTGCTAGTTCTCTGCGGGAGGTCTACAATGAGCAGTTCTTC.

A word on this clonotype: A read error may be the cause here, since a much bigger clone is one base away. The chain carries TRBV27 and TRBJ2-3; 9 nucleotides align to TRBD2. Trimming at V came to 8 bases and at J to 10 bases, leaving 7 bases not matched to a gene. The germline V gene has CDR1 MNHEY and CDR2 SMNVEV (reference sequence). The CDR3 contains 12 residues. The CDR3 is CASGLARNAQYF. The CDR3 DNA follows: TGTGCCAGCGGACTAGCGCGGAATGCGCAGTATTTT.

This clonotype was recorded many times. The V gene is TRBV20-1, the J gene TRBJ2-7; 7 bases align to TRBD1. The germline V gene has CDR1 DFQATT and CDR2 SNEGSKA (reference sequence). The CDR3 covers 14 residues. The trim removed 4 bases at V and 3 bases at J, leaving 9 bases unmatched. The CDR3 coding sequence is TGCAGTGCTATCCAATCGGGACAGTACTACGAGCAGTACTTC. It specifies CSAIQSGQYYEQYF.

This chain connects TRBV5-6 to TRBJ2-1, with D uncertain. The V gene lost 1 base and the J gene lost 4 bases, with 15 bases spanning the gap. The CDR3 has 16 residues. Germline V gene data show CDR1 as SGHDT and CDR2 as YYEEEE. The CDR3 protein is CASSLTSPDPYNEQFF. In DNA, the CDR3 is TGTGCCAGCAGCTTGACAAGCCCCGACCCATACAATGAGCAGTTCTTC.

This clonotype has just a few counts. For the CDR3, the DNA is TGTGCCAGCAGTTACACTTCACAGGGTGGCTACACCTTC. This gives the protein CASSYTSQGGYTF. The chain uses TRBV6-2 or TRBV6-3 and TRBJ1-2; a weak D match, TRBD1 (6 bases). The V end lost 2 bases, the J end lost 7 bases, and 11 bases lay between the germline ends. This CDR3 is 13 amino acids long. The germline CDR1 and CDR2 sequences are MNHEY and SVGEGT.

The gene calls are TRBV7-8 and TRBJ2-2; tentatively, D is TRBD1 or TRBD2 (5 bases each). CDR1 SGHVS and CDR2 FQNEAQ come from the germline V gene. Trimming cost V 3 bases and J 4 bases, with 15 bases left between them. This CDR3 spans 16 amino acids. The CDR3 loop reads CASSLRGRYGTGELFF. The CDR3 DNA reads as TGTGCCAGCAGCTTGAGGGGTAGATATGGCACCGGGGAGCTGTTTTTT.

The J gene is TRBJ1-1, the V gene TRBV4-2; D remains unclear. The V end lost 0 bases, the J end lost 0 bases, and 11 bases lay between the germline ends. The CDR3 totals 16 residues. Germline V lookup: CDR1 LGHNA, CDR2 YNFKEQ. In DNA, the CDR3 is TGTGCCAGCAGCCAAGATTTCGGCGGTATGAACACTGAAGCTTTCTTT. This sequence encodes CASSQDFGGMNTEAFF.

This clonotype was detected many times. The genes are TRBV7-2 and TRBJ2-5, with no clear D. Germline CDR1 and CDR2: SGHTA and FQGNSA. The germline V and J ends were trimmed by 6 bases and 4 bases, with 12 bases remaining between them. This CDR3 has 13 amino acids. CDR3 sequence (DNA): TGTGCCAGCAGTCCTCAGGTGGGAGAGACCCAGTACTTC. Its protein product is CASSPQVGETQYF.

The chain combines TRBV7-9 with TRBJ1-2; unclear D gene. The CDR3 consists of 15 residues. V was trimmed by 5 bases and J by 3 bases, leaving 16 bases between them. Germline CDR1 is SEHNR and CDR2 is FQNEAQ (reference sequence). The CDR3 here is CASSGEGAWYYGYTF. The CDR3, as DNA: TGTGCCAGCAGCGGTGAAGGAGCGTGGTACTATGGCTACACCTTC.

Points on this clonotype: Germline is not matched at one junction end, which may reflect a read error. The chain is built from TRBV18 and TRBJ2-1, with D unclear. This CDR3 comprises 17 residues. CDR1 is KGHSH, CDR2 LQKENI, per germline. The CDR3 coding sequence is TGTGCCAGCTCACCAAAGGGTCTCCGCCCTACCTACGATGAGCAGTTCTTC. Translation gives CASSPKGLRPTYDEQFF.